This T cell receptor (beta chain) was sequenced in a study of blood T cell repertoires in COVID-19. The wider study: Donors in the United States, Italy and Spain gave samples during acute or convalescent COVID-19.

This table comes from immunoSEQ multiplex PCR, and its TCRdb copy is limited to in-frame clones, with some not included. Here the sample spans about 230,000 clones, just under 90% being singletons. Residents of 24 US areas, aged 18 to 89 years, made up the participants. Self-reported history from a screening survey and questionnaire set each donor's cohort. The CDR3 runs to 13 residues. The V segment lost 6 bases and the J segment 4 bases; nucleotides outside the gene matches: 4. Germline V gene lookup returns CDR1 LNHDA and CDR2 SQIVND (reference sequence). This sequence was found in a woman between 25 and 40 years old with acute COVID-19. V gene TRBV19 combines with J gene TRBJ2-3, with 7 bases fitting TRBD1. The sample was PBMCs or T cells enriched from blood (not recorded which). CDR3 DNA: TGTGCCAGTAGACAGGGGTCCCCAGATACGCAGTATTTT. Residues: CASRQGSPDTQYF.